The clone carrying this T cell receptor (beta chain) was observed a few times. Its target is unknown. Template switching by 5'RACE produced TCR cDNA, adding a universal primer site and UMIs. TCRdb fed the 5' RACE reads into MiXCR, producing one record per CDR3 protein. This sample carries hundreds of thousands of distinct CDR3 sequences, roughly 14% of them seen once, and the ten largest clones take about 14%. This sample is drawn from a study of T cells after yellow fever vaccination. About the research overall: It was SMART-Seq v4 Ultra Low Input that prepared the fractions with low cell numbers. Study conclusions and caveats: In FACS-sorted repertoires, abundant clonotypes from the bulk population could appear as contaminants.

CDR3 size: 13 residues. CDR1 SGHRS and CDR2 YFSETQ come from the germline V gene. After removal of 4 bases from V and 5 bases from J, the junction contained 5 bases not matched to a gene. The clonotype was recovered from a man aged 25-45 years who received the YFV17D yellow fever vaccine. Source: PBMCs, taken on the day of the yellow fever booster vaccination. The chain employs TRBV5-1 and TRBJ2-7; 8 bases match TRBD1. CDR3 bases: TGCGCCAGCAGCACGACAGGGGACAACGAGCAGTACTTC. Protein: CASSTTGDNEQYF. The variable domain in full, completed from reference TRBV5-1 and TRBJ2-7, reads KAGVTQTPRYLIKTRGQQVTLSCSPISGHRSVSWYQQTPGQGLQFLFEYFSETQRNKGNFPGRFSGRQFSNSRSEMNVSTLELGDSALYLCASSTTGDNEQYFGPGTRLTVT.